Below are 31 T cell receptor beta chains sequenced from a single sample in a study of T cell responses to AZD1222 COVID-19 vaccine. Assay used: immunoSEQ multiplex PCR; TCRdb lists only in-frame clones, some missing. The sample yields approximately 120,000 clones, 91% seen once. The sequencing used peripheral blood, collected on day 0 of AZD1222 vaccination. These receptors were obtained from an adult in good health.

The chain carries TRBV30 and TRBJ1-4; D remains unclear. The V gene's germline CDR1 is GTSNPN and CDR2 SVGIG (reference sequence). V lost 0 bases to trimming and J lost 7 bases, with 9 bases between them. CDR3 length equals 13 residues. CDR3 coding DNA: TGTGCCTGGAGTGTACGGGTTAGTGAAAAACTGTTTTTT. Its translation: CAWSVRVSEKLFF.

The V gene is TRBV6-6, the J gene TRBJ1-2, with 8 nucleotides matching TRBD1. This CDR3 region has 14 residues. V lost 5 bases and J lost 4; bases outside the gene matches: 6. Germline V gene lookup returns CDR1 MNHNY and CDR2 SVGAGI (reference sequence). This CDR3 is CASSAGQAFYGYTF. The CDR3 region has the DNA TGTGCCAGCAGTGCGGGACAGGCCTTCTATGGCTACACCTTC.

The V gene is TRBV24-1, the J gene TRBJ2-5; 15 bases are a match to TRBD2. V lost 4 bases to trimming and J lost 5 bases; unmatched junction nucleotides: 7. This CDR3 contains 17 residues. Germline-derived CDR1 and CDR2 are KGHDR and SFDVKD. The CDR3 nucleotides are TGTGCCACCAGTGAAGGGACTAGCGGGGGGTCGGGGGAGACCCAGTACTTC. It specifies CATSEGTSGGSGETQYF.

J is TRBJ1-2 and V is TRBV10-3; D is possibly TRBD1 (5 bases). V was clipped by 6 bases and J by 2 bases, with 16 bases between them. Germline V gene lookup returns CDR1 ENHRY and CDR2 SYGVKD. This CDR3 contains 15 residues. Here the CDR3 reads CAIRNTGEENYGYTF. CDR3 bases: TGTGCCATCAGGAACACAGGAGAAGAGAACTATGGCTACACCTTC.

The V and J genes are TRBV3-1 (or the pseudogene TRBV3-2) and TRBJ1-6, with D unclear. The germline gives CDR1 LGHDT, CDR2 YNNKEL (reference sequence). Trimming pared 4 bases from V and 9 bases from J, leaving 13 bases between. The CDR3 is 14 amino acids. CDR3 protein: CASSPRVMASPLHF. DNA for the CDR3: TGTGCCAGCAGCCCGAGGGTGATGGCTTCACCCCTCCACTTT.

This clone was seen a handful of times. The rearrangement joins TRBV6-5 to TRBJ2-7; TRBD2 agrees at 11 bases. Germline V gives CDR1 MNHEY, CDR2 SVGAGI. This CDR3 contains 14 residues. Germline trimming cut 4 bases from V and 7 bases from J; bases unmatched to any gene: 6. The CDR3 DNA follows: TGTGCCAGCAGTTTATTAGCGGGAGGGGCAGAGCAGTACTTC. This translates into CASSLLAGGAEQYF.

This clone was observed once. The chain links TRBV5-1 to TRBJ2-1; 13 bases map to TRBD2. V shed 5 bases, J shed 8 bases, and the junction held 4 bases outside the gene matches. The length of the CDR3 is 14 residues. CDR1 is SGHRS, CDR2 YFSETQ, per germline. As DNA, the CDR3 is TGCGCCAGCAGGGGACTAGCGGGGTACGATGAGCAGTTCTTC. Translated, it gives CASRGLAGYDEQFF.

The rearrangement uses TRBV5-4 and TRBJ1-4, with D possibly matching TRBD1 (6 bases). CDR1 and CDR2 from the germline V gene are SGHNT and YYREEE (reference sequence). The CDR3 is 17 residues long. V lost 0 bases to trimming and J lost 0 bases, with 12 bases between them. The CDR3 DNA sequence: TGTGCCAGCAGCTTGGGGCCCAGGGGTTCAACTAATGAAAAACTGTTTTTT. This translates into CASSLGPRGSTNEKLFF. Variable domain in full (rest from reference TRBV5-4 and TRBJ1-4): ETGVTQSPTHLIKTRGQQVTLRCSSQSGHNTVSWYQQALGQGPQFIFQYYREEENGRGNFPPRFSGLQFPNYSSELNVNALELDDSALYLCASSLGPRGSTNEKLFFGSGTQLSVL.

The chain recombines TRBV14 with TRBJ1-4; 9 nucleotides match TRBD1. Germline CDR1 and CDR2: SGHDN and FVKESK. After removal of 3 bases from V and 7 bases from J, the junction contained 6 bases not matched to a gene. CDR3 length equals 15 residues. The CDR3 region is CASSQGQGSLEKLFF. CDR3 sequence (DNA): TGTGCCAGCAGCCAGGGACAGGGCAGCCTTGAAAAACTGTTTTTT. The complete variable domain, with remaining parts taken from reference TRBV14 and TRBJ1-4, reads EAGVTQFPSHSVIEKGQTVTLRCDPISGHDNLYWYRRVMGKEIKFLLHFVKESKQDESGMPNNRFLAERTGGTYSTLKVQPAELEDSGVYFCASSQGQGSLEKLFFGSGTQLSVL.

The chain uses TRBV19 and TRBJ2-7; D may match TRBD1 or TRBD2 (5 bases each). V was pared by 5 bases and J by 2 bases, with 13 bases between. The CDR3 sequence is 14 residues long. Germline V CDR1 and CDR2: LNHDA, SQIVND (reference sequence). The CDR3 sequence is CASSLGGPPYEQYF. The CDR3 DNA is TGTGCCAGTAGTCTTGGGGGACCGCCCTACGAGCAGTACTTC.

The CDR3 coding sequence is TGTGCCAGCAACCTATTAGTCCTTGACGAGGCTTTCTTT. This encodes CASNLLVLDEAFF. This sequence joins TRBV6-5 and TRBJ1-1, with no clear D. V was shortened by 7 bases and J by 11 bases, with 20 bases between the two germline ends. CDR3 length equals 13 residues. From germline, CDR1 is MNHEY and CDR2 SVGAGI.

V usage is TRBV5-1 and J usage is TRBJ2-1; 15 bases line up with TRBD2. This CDR3 has 18 residues. Germline trimming cut 2 bases from V and 0 bases from J; bases unmatched to any gene: 3. Looked up from germline, CDR1 is SGHRS and CDR2 is YFSETQ. CDR3 sequence: CASSLGLAGGISYNEQFF. CDR3 nucleotide sequence: TGCGCCAGCAGCTTAGGACTAGCGGGGGGGATCTCCTACAATGAGCAGTTCTTC.

The V gene is TRBV3-1 (or the pseudogene TRBV3-2), the J gene TRBJ1-5; D not certain. V was trimmed by 1 base and J by 4 bases, leaving 8 bases between them. Germline-derived CDR1 and CDR2 are LGHDT and YNNKEL (reference sequence). CDR3 length: 14 amino acids. CDR3 in DNA: TGTGCCAGCAGCCAAGCCCCCTTTAATCAGCCCCAGCATTTT. Amino acids: CASSQAPFNQPQHF.

This clone was seen only once. This chain connects TRBV10-3 to TRBJ1-6; D is possibly TRBD1 (6 bases). Germline CDR1 reads ENHRY; CDR2 reads SYGVKD. V lost 6 bases to trimming and J lost 8 bases, with 11 bases between them. There are 13 residues in the CDR3. The CDR3 here is CAISGGADSPLHF. CDR3 sequence (DNA): TGTGCCATCAGCGGGGGGGCGGATTCACCCCTCCACTTT.

The chain recombines TRBV15 with TRBJ1-3; D is unclear. Germline CDR1 LNHNV, CDR2 YYDKDF (reference sequence). This CDR3 spans 14 amino acids. V was pared by 3 bases and J by 2 bases, with 8 bases between. The CDR3 DNA sequence: TGTGCCACCAGCAGTTCCGGGACTGGAAACACCATATATTTT. Protein: CATSSSGTGNTIYF.

The genes are TRBV5-4 and TRBJ1-1; possibly TRBD1 for D (6 bases). Deletions cut 0 bases from V and 1 base from J, with 10 bases between. Germline assignment: CDR1 SGHNT and CDR2 YYREEE (reference sequence). The CDR3 runs to 15 residues. CDR3 amino acids: CASSLGGQRNTEAFF. As DNA, the CDR3 is TGTGCCAGCAGCTTGGGAGGACAGCGGAACACTGAAGCTTTCTTT.

This clone occurred once. The V call is TRBV19, the J call TRBJ2-7; D not resolved. The CDR3 sequence is 13 residues long. Trimming took off 4 bases at V and 2 bases at J, with 9 bases between the two ends. CDR1 is LNHDA and CDR2 is SQIVND in the germline V gene (reference sequence). CDR3 residues: CASSTDSTYEQYF. The CDR3 nucleotides are TGTGCCAGTAGTACAGACTCTACCTACGAGCAGTACTTC.

The sample holds a few counts of this clone. The V gene is TRBV9, the J gene TRBJ1-4; D is possibly TRBD1 (6 bases). The CDR3 is 15 residues long. Trimming shortened V by 4 bases and J by 3 bases, and 13 bases separated the two germline ends. The germline CDR1 and CDR2 sequences are SGDLS and YYNGEE. CDR3: CASSTPGEANEKLFF. CDR3 DNA sequence: TGTGCCAGCAGCACACCAGGGGAGGCTAATGAAAAACTGTTTTTT.

This clone was observed a single time. The V gene is TRBV12-3 or TRBV12-4, the J gene TRBJ1-1, with D unresolved. Trimming removed 8 bases from V and 5 bases from J, with 9 bases in between. This CDR3 is 11 amino acids long. CDR3 in amino acids: CASAPRTEAFF. In DNA, the CDR3 is TGTGCCAGCGCTCCCAGGACTGAAGCTTTCTTT.

The chain links TRBV2 to TRBJ1-1; 8 positions match TRBD1. Germline V gene lookup returns CDR1 SNHLY and CDR2 FYNNEI. V shed 4 bases and J 6 bases; nucleotides not matched to a gene: 4. This CDR3 region has 13 residues. CDR3 residues: CASSGQGFAEAFF. CDR3 DNA: TGTGCCAGCAGTGGACAGGGGTTCGCTGAAGCTTTCTTT.

The chain links TRBV9 to TRBJ1-2; D uncertain. The CDR3 length is 14 residues. V lost 3 bases and J 7 bases, leaving 16 bases between the germline ends. The germline V gene encodes CDR1 SGDLS and CDR2 YYNGEE. The CDR3 sequence is CASSAADGSSGYTF. The DNA for the CDR3 is TGTGCCAGCAGCGCCGCGGATGGATCGAGTGGCTACACCTTC.

V and J are TRBV30 and TRBJ1-2; possibly TRBD1 for D (5 bases). The germline V and J ends were trimmed by 6 bases and 2 bases, with 19 bases remaining between them. CDR1 is GTSNPN, CDR2 SVGIG, per germline (reference sequence). The CDR3 contains 15 residues. The DNA of the CDR3 is TGTGCCTGTTCCCCCGGGACCCTTTTCAACTATGGCTACACCTTC. It yields the protein CACSPGTLFNYGYTF.

The J gene is TRBJ2-2, the V gene TRBV5-1; D uncertain. The CDR3 has 12 amino acids. V lost 5 bases and J 7 bases, leaving 9 bases between the germline ends. Germline values: CDR1 SGHRS, CDR2 YFSETQ. DNA for the CDR3: TGCGCCAGCAGGCCTGGCGACGGGGAGCTGTTTTTT. It yields the protein CASRPGDGELFF.

This clone appeared a single time. V and J are TRBV2 and TRBJ1-2; 8 bases map to TRBD1. This CDR3 has 15 amino acids. With 1 base clipped from V and 8 bases from J, the junction kept 9 bases outside the gene matches. CDR1 and CDR2 from the germline V gene are SNHLY and FYNNEI. CDR3 in amino acids: CASSEVRTGPGGYTF. The CDR3 DNA follows: TGTGCCAGCAGTGAAGTGAGGACAGGGCCTGGCGGCTACACCTTC.

V and J are TRBV12-3 or TRBV12-4 and TRBJ2-7; D gene uncertain. Trimming left V 1 base short and J 4 bases short, with 5 bases between. This CDR3 is 12 amino acids long. The DNA of the CDR3 is TGTGCCAGCAGTTTAGGGCTATACGAGCAGTACTTC. Protein product: CASSLGLYEQYF.

The chain is built from TRBV11-2 and TRBJ2-1, with TRBD2 matching over 15 bases. The CDR3 length is 16 residues. CDR1 is SGHAT and CDR2 is FQNNGV in the germline V gene. V shed 5 bases, J shed 7 bases, and the junction held 6 bases outside the gene matches. The CDR3 nucleotides are TGTGCCAGCAGCCCCCCCGGACTAGCGGGAGGGAATGAGCAGTTCTTC. Translation gives CASSPPGLAGGNEQFF.

This chain connects TRBV2 to TRBJ1-5, with 9 nucleotides matching TRBD1. CDR1 is SNHLY and CDR2 is FYNNEI in the germline V gene. This CDR3 is 12 amino acids long. V gave up 8 bases and J gave up 7 bases; unmatched junction bases: 3. CDR3 sequence (DNA): TGTGCCAGCGCCACAGGGGGCCAGCCCCAGCATTTT. This encodes CASATGGQPQHF. Combining the CDR3 with reference TRBV2 and TRBJ1-5 gives the whole variable domain EPEVTQTPSHQVTQMGQEVILRCVPISNHLYFYWYRQILGQKVEFLVSFYNNEISEKSEIFDDQFSVERPDGSNFTLKIRSTKLEDSAMYFCASATGGQPQHFGDGTRLSIL.

The J gene is TRBJ2-7, the V gene TRBV28, with D unresolved. This CDR3 comprises 14 residues. Germline V CDR1 and CDR2: MDHEN, SYDVKM. Trimming pared 10 bases from V and 4 bases from J, leaving 20 bases between. The DNA of the CDR3 is TGTGCCACGCAGGTAAGGCGGAACCCATACGAGCAGTACTTC. Encoded protein: CATQVRRNPYEQYF.

This clone was detected a few times. The chain recombines TRBV19 with TRBJ2-7; 9 nucleotides align to TRBD1. The CDR3 has 15 residues. Losses at the gene ends were 6 bases for V and 0 bases for J; bases not matched to a gene: 6. Germline assignment: CDR1 LNHDA and CDR2 SQIVND (reference sequence). The CDR3 protein is CASRAGTGSSYEQYF. The CDR3 bases are TGTGCCAGTAGAGCCGGGACAGGGAGCTCCTACGAGCAGTACTTC.

The chain has TRBV5-1 and TRBJ2-1, with D tentatively TRBD1 or TRBD2 (5 bases each). This CDR3 region has 15 residues. V lost 7 bases and J lost 1, with 15 bases in between. Germline V gene data show CDR1 as SGHRS and CDR2 as YFSETQ. The CDR3 loop is CASGPGQTSYNEQFF. In DNA form, the CDR3 reads TGCGCCAGCGGCCCGGGGCAGACTTCCTACAATGAGCAGTTCTTC.

This clone was seen a single time. J is TRBJ1-1 and V is TRBV20-1; TRBD1 might be the D (5 bases). Trimming removed 3 bases from V and 0 bases from J, with 14 bases in between. This CDR3 contains 15 residues. Looked up from germline, CDR1 is DFQATT and CDR2 is SNEGSKA (reference sequence). The CDR3 region is CSASSPGGMNTEAFF. Here the CDR3 DNA reads TGCAGTGCTAGTTCTCCGGGGGGTATGAACACTGAAGCTTTCTTT.